In its sample, the clone carrying this TCR beta chain was seen many times. The antigen is undetermined. The V and J ends lost 3 bases and 8 bases respectively, with 10 bases between them. The CDR3 covers 12 residues. Amplified TCR beta CDR3 regions came from RNA transcripts. Using the HTBI primer set, a first-round RT-PCR was run on the TCR CDR3. TCRdb fed the multiplex PCR reads into MiXCR, producing one record per CDR3 protein. The data contain 300,000 or so distinct CDR3 sequences, over 15% of them singletons. This entry is derived from a study of T cells in Graves' hyperthyroidism and ophthalmopathy. Study-level background: Peripheral blood was obtained at initial diagnosis, preceding any treatment.

Regarding the study as a whole: A 13 V-J signature model discriminated ophthalmopathy versus stable hyperthyroidism. Also found in blood were most expanded thyroid clonotypes above 0.001.

Thyroid ultrasound, orbital computed tomography, clinical symptoms, and serum thyroxine and TRAb underpinned diagnoses. The chain carries TRBV12-3 or TRBV12-4 and TRBJ1-1; D unclear. Material: blood. The sequence was collected from an older woman with Graves' ophthalmopathy. In DNA, the CDR3 is TGTGCCAGCAGTTTGTCGGGGTCCGAAGCTTTCTTT. It yields the protein CASSLSGSEAFF.